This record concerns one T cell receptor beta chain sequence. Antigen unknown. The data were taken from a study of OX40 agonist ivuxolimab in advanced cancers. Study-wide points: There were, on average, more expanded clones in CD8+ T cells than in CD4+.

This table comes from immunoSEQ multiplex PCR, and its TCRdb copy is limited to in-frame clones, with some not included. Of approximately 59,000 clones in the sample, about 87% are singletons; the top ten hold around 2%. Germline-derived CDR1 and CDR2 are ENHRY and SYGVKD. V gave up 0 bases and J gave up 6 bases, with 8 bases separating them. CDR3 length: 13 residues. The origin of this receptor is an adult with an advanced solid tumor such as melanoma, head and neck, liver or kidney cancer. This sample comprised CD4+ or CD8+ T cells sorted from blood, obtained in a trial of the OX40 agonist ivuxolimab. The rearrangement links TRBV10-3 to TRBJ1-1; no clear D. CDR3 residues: CAISESQASEAFF. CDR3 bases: TGTGCCATCAGTGAGTCTCAGGCGTCTGAAGCTTTCTTT.